The rows below give T cell receptor beta chains drawn from one sample of a study of T cell repertoires in cytomegalovirus infection. MiXCR was run by TCRdb on the reads, yielding one entry per CDR3 protein. The sample carries 640,000 or so distinct CDR3 sequences, around a third recorded once. Their antigens remain unidentified. The sample consisted of cultured PBMCs, taken from culture after CMV antigen stimulation. Every receptor here comes from a human donor in good health (CMV status not recorded). Some clones in this sample may be carry-over from other donors' samples. CDR3s include the opening cysteine and the closing phenylalanine or tryptophan. The order of the fields is J gene, V gene, D gene, clone size, CDR3 DNA, CDR3 protein. D genes are given only for firm matches. Clone size is given for some rows only: seen once, a few or many times, or a class if the clone is expanded.

j_call: TRBJ2-5; v_call: TRBV28; d_call: TRBD2; clone_size: -; cdr3_nt: TGTGCCAGCAGTTTCATCGCGCGGGGGGGCCAAGAGACCCAGTACTTC; cdr3_aa: CASSFIARGGQETQYF
j_call: TRBJ2-3; v_call: TRBV20-1; d_call: -; clone_size: few; cdr3_nt: TGCAGTGCCGTGCGGGACCGGGCAGCCGATACGCAGTATTTT; cdr3_aa: CSAVRDRAADTQYF
j_call: TRBJ1-1; v_call: TRBV18; d_call: -; clone_size: -; cdr3_nt: TGTGCCAGCTCACCACCTTCTGGGAAGGGCACTGAAGCTTTCTTT; cdr3_aa: CASSPPSGKGTEAFF
j_call: TRBJ2-7; v_call: TRBV6-2/TRBV6-3; d_call: -; clone_size: -; cdr3_nt: TGTGCCAGCGCTTACAAGTACGAGCAGTACTTC; cdr3_aa: CASAYKYEQYF
j_call: TRBJ2-7; v_call: TRBV20-1; d_call: TRBD2; clone_size: few; cdr3_nt: TGCAGTGTTGGACTAGCGGGGGGCCCCTCCTACGAGCAGTACTTC; cdr3_aa: CSVGLAGGPSYEQYF
j_call: TRBJ2-1; v_call: TRBV7-2; d_call: TRBD2; clone_size: many; cdr3_nt: TGTGCCAGCAGCTTAACGATAGCGGGGACGAACAATGAGCAGTTCTTC; cdr3_aa: CASSLTIAGTNNEQFF
j_call: TRBJ1-4; v_call: TRBV4-1; d_call: -; clone_size: few; cdr3_nt: TGCGCCAGCAGCCTCTACGGTGAGCAACTGTTTTTT; cdr3_aa: CASSLYGEQLFF
j_call: TRBJ1-2; v_call: TRBV11-2; d_call: TRBD1; clone_size: few; cdr3_nt: TGTGCCAGCAGCTTAGATTTGGACAGGGCTAACTATGGCTACACCTTC; cdr3_aa: CASSLDLDRANYGYTF
j_call: TRBJ2-7; v_call: TRBV4-3; d_call: TRBD1; clone_size: -; cdr3_nt: TGCGCCAGCAGCCGGGGGACAGGGGGGGGGGCCTACGAGCAGTACTTC; cdr3_aa: CASSRGTGGGAYEQYF
j_call: TRBJ1-5; v_call: TRBV12-3/TRBV12-4; d_call: -; clone_size: few; cdr3_nt: TGTGCCAGCAGTTTACAGGGGAACAATCAGCCCCAGCATTTT; cdr3_aa: CASSLQGNNQPQHF
j_call: TRBJ2-5; v_call: TRBV6-2/TRBV6-3; d_call: -; clone_size: -; cdr3_nt: TGTGCCAGCGCTCGGGGTTCGGAGACCCAGTACTTC; cdr3_aa: CASARGSETQYF
j_call: TRBJ1-3; v_call: TRBV4-2; d_call: -; clone_size: few; cdr3_nt: TGTGCCAGCAGCCAAGAAGCCTCTGGAAACACCATATATTTT; cdr3_aa: CASSQEASGNTIYF
j_call: TRBJ1-4; v_call: TRBV4-2; d_call: -; clone_size: -; cdr3_nt: TGTGCCAGCAGCGCTCACAGCACAACTAATGAAAAACTGTTTTTT; cdr3_aa: CASSAHSTTNEKLFF
j_call: TRBJ2-1; v_call: TRBV30; d_call: -; clone_size: -; cdr3_nt: TGTGCCTTACGCCGGGACTCCTACAATGAGCAGTTCTTC; cdr3_aa: CALRRDSYNEQFF
j_call: TRBJ2-7; v_call: TRBV20-1; d_call: -; clone_size: -; cdr3_nt: TGCAGTGCTAGGGTGTCTTCAGGAACCTACGAGCAGTACTTC; cdr3_aa: CSARVSSGTYEQYF
j_call: TRBJ2-1; v_call: TRBV7-9; d_call: TRBD2; clone_size: -; cdr3_nt: TGTGCCAGCAGCTTTAGCGGGAACGTCCCCCATGAGCAGTTCTTC; cdr3_aa: CASSFSGNVPHEQFF
j_call: TRBJ1-1; v_call: TRBV6-2/TRBV6-3; d_call: -; clone_size: few; cdr3_nt: TGTGCCAGCAGTTTTACCAGGGGGAACACTGAAGCTTTCTTT; cdr3_aa: CASSFTRGNTEAFF
j_call: TRBJ2-1; v_call: TRBV5-4; d_call: TRBD2; clone_size: few; cdr3_nt: TGTGCCAGCAGCTCTAAATTTAGCGGGTATAGCCATGAGCAGTTCTTC; cdr3_aa: CASSSKFSGYSHEQFF
j_call: TRBJ1-6; v_call: TRBV7-9; d_call: TRBD1; clone_size: -; cdr3_nt: TGTGCCAGCAGGGGGACAGGGGCCGGCTCACCCCTCCACTTT; cdr3_aa: CASRGTGAGSPLHF
j_call: TRBJ1-2; v_call: TRBV29-1; d_call: TRBD1; clone_size: -; cdr3_nt: TGCAGCGTTGAAGATTCGTTTCGTGCAGGGGGCTTTGATGGCTACACCTTC; cdr3_aa: CSVEDSFRAGGFDGYTF
j_call: TRBJ2-7; v_call: TRBV12-3/TRBV12-4; d_call: -; clone_size: -; cdr3_nt: TGTGCCAGCAGTTTTACCCTCTACGAGCAGTACTTC; cdr3_aa: CASSFTLYEQYF
j_call: TRBJ2-7; v_call: TRBV7-2; d_call: -; clone_size: many; cdr3_nt: TGTGCCAGCAGGCTCGACACGTACGAGCAGTACTTC; cdr3_aa: CASRLDTYEQYF
j_call: TRBJ1-6; v_call: TRBV30; d_call: -; clone_size: -; cdr3_nt: TGTGCTTCAACCGGCAGGGTTGATTCACCCCTCCACTTT; cdr3_aa: CASTGRVDSPLHF
j_call: TRBJ1-2; v_call: TRBV7-9; d_call: TRBD1; clone_size: many; cdr3_nt: TGTGCCAGCAGCACAGGGGTGGACTATGGCTACACCTTC; cdr3_aa: CASSTGVDYGYTF
j_call: TRBJ2-1; v_call: TRBV7-2; d_call: TRBD2; clone_size: -; cdr3_nt: TGTGCCAGCCGAACTTTAGGGACTAGCGGGGACAATGAGCAGTTCTTC; cdr3_aa: CASRTLGTSGDNEQFF
j_call: TRBJ2-5; v_call: TRBV11-2; d_call: -; clone_size: -; cdr3_nt: TGTGCCAGCAGCCCCGAGTGGCAGGGCAACCAAGAGACCCAGTACTTC; cdr3_aa: CASSPEWQGNQETQYF
j_call: TRBJ1-1; v_call: TRBV7-6; d_call: -; clone_size: few; cdr3_nt: TGTGCCAGCAGCCCGGGACCTCGTGGGACTGAAGCTTTCTTT; cdr3_aa: CASSPGPRGTEAFF
j_call: TRBJ2-1; v_call: TRBV20-1; d_call: TRBD2; clone_size: few; cdr3_nt: TGCAGTGCTAGGAGCTCTAGCGGCAGCTCCTACAATGAGCAGTTCTTC; cdr3_aa: CSARSSSGSSYNEQFF
j_call: TRBJ1-2; v_call: TRBV7-2; d_call: -; clone_size: many; cdr3_nt: TGTGCCAGCAGCTTAGTGGGGCGGACTTCAACGGGTGAAGGCTACACCTTC; cdr3_aa: CASSLVGRTSTGEGYTF